Following are 26 T cell receptor beta chains from one sample sequenced in a study of blood T cell repertoires in COVID-19. The repertoire was sequenced with immunoSEQ multiplex PCR; TCRdb's copy has only in-frame clones and lacks some. The table lists 200,000 to 250,000 clones, about 90% of them singletons. The sequencing input was PBMCs or T cells enriched from blood (not recorded which). The source of these receptors is a man between 45 and 60 years old who had been exposed to COVID-19.

The rearrangement links TRBV5-6 to TRBJ2-7; 7 positions agree with TRBD1. The J segment lost 1 base and the V segment lost 5 bases, leaving 12 bases of the junction unmatched. The CDR3 contains 16 residues. CDR1 is SGHDT and CDR2 is YYEEEE in the germline V gene. The CDR3 DNA is TGTGCCAGCAGTCGACGCGACAGGGATGGGTCCTACGAGCAGTACGTC. Translated: CASSRRDRDGSYEQYV.

Notes on this clone: Sequence at one end of the junction differs from germline and may be a read error. The chain employs TRBV7-7 and TRBJ2-5; D is unclear. Germline CDR1 and CDR2: SSHAT and FNYEAQ (reference sequence). CDR3 length: 14 amino acids. In nucleotides, the CDR3 is TGTGCTAGCAGCCGTCTTACGGTAGTCCAGACCCAGTACTTC. This translates into CASSRLTVVQTQYF. Full variable domain (remainder filled in from reference TRBV7-7 and TRBJ2-5): GAGVSQSPRYKVTKRGQDVTLRCDPISSHATLYWYQQALGQGPEFLTYFNYEAQPDKSGLPSDRFSAERPEGSISTLTIQRTEQRDSAMYRCASSRLTVVQTQYFGPGTRLLVL.

This rearrangement joins TRBV28 to TRBJ2-7; TRBD2 matches 8 bases. Germline trimming cut 6 bases from V and 2 bases from J; bases unmatched to any gene: 3. The CDR3 is made up of 13 amino acids. Germline V lookup: CDR1 MDHEN, CDR2 SYDVKM. This chain's CDR3 is CASSGRGPYEQYV. The CDR3 DNA reads TGTGCCAGCAGCGGGAGGGGCCCCTACGAGCAGTACGTC.

The chain uses TRBV28 and TRBJ2-5; 7 bases align to TRBD1. J gave up 2 bases and V 5 bases, and 2 bases lay outside the gene matches. The V gene's germline CDR1 is MDHEN and CDR2 SYDVKM. The CDR3 length is 13 residues. As DNA, the CDR3 is TGTGCCAGCAGTCAGGGACAGCAAGAGACCCAGTACTTC. Amino acids: CASSQGQQETQYF.

The chain employs TRBV18 and TRBJ1-2, with 8 bases fitting TRBD1. Germline CDR1 and CDR2: KGHSH and LQKENI. The V and J ends lost 0 bases and 1 base, in that order; junction bases with no gene match: 1. The CDR3 has 15 residues. CDR3 DNA: TGTGCCAGCTCACCACCGACAGGGGTTAACTATGGCTACACCTTC. This translates into CASSPPTGVNYGYTF.

The CDR3 region is CASRPLPGSGNTIYF. In DNA form, the CDR3 reads TGTGCCAGCAGACCCCTCCCGGGCTCTGGAAACACCATATATTTT. The rearrangement uses TRBV28 and TRBJ1-3, with no clear D. Germline V gene data show CDR1 as MDHEN and CDR2 as SYDVKM. Trimming shortened V by 6 bases and J by 0 bases, and 12 bases separated the two germline ends. This CDR3 has 15 amino acids.

The chain recombines TRBV10-3 with TRBJ2-2, with TRBD1 matching over 8 bases. J lost 4 bases, V lost 1 base, and 2 bases had no gene match. Germline lookup yields CDR1 ENHRY and CDR2 SYGVKD. The CDR3 consists of 15 residues. The CDR3 loop reads CAISEWTGFTGELFF. The DNA for the CDR3 is TGTGCCATCAGTGAGTGGACAGGGTTCACCGGGGAGCTGTTTTTT.

This clone has just a few counts. The V and J genes are TRBV28 and TRBJ1-5; 10 nucleotides agree with TRBD1. The CDR3 spans 19 residues. V dropped 4 bases and J dropped 6; count of bases not matched to a gene: 18. CDR1 and CDR2 (germline): MDHEN, SYDVKM. The CDR3 is CASSSLVGDRGNLAQPQHF. The CDR3 bases are TGTGCCAGCAGTTCCCTCGTTGGGGACAGGGGTAACCTAGCTCAGCCCCAGCATTTT.

This chain links TRBV27 with TRBJ2-3, with D perhaps TRBD1 (7 bases). The CDR3 loop spans 14 amino acids. The germline V gene encodes CDR1 MNHEY and CDR2 SMNVEV (reference sequence). V lost 8 bases to trimming and J lost 4 bases, with 16 bases between them. The CDR3 DNA follows: TGTGCCAGCGGCAGGGGGAGGTACTCAGATACGCAGTATTTT. Residues: CASGRGRYSDTQYF.

This clone was counted between two and nine times. The chain has TRBV28 and TRBJ1-2; 7 positions match TRBD1. Germline trimming cut 7 bases from V and 4 bases from J; bases unmatched to any gene: 9. Germline V gene lookup returns CDR1 MDHEN and CDR2 SYDVKM. This CDR3 has 14 amino acids. CDR3 DNA: TGTGCCAGCACTTATGGGGCAGGGGGCTATGGCTACACCTTC. It translates to CASTYGAGGYGYTF.

This clone has only a few counts. The V and J genes are TRBV13 and TRBJ1-1; 10 positions match TRBD1. Germline lookup yields CDR1 PRHDT and CDR2 FYEKMQ (reference sequence). Trimming removed 5 bases from V and 6 bases from J; junction bases left unmatched: 9. The CDR3 runs to 15 residues. The CDR3 loop reads CASSIRQGAFSEAFF. The CDR3 DNA is TGTGCCAGCAGCATTCGACAGGGGGCGTTCTCTGAAGCTTTCTTT.

The rearrangement uses TRBV30 and TRBJ1-2; TRBD1 aligns across 11 bases. This CDR3 contains 13 residues. In germline, CDR1 is GTSNPN, CDR2 SVGIG (reference sequence). J gave up 6 bases and V 5 bases, and 5 bases lay outside the gene matches. CDR3 nucleotide sequence: TGTGCCTGGGGACAGGGGGCGTTGGATGGCTACACCTTC. Translation gives CAWGQGALDGYTF.

The chain links TRBV5-1 to TRBJ2-2, with 9 positions matching TRBD1. The CDR3 consists of 15 residues. The junction had 4 bases not matched to a gene; V was cut back by 4 bases and J by 3 bases. Germline V gene sequence: CDR1 SGHRS, CDR2 YFSETQ. CDR3: CASSAGQGYTGELFF. For the CDR3, the DNA is TGCGCCAGCAGCGCGGGACAGGGTTACACCGGGGAGCTGTTTTTT.

The chain employs TRBV5-1 and TRBJ2-3; 8 nucleotides line up with TRBD1. CDR1 and CDR2 from the germline V gene are SGHRS and YFSETQ. CDR3 length: 14 residues. Trimming removed 1 base from V and 11 bases from J; junction bases left unmatched: 9. CDR3 amino acids: CASSLSTGEGRQYF. CDR3 bases: TGCGCCAGCAGCTTGTCGACAGGGGAAGGAAGGCAGTATTTT.

J is TRBJ1-2 and V is TRBV10-2, with D unresolved. This CDR3 comprises 13 residues. Trimming cost V 5 bases and J 5 bases, with 12 bases left between them. Germline CDR1 reads WSHSY; CDR2 reads SAAADI. CDR3 sequence (DNA): TGCGCCAGCAGTCCGAACACCCATTATGGCTACACCTTC. It specifies CASSPNTHYGYTF.

The chain recombines TRBV7-6 with TRBJ1-1; D ambiguous. V lost 3 bases, J lost 3 bases, and 11 bases lay in between. The length of the CDR3 is 14 residues. Germline loops: CDR1 SGHVS, CDR2 FNYEAQ. CDR3 amino acids: CASSLGAQDTEAFF. CDR3 DNA sequence: TGTGCCAGCAGCTTGGGCGCGCAGGACACTGAAGCTTTCTTT.

This clone appeared once. The gene calls are TRBV5-4 and TRBJ1-2, with a tentative D call TRBD1 (5 bases). This CDR3 spans 16 amino acids. Trimming shortened V by 0 bases and J by 0 bases, and 12 bases separated the two germline ends. CDR1 and CDR2 from the germline V gene are SGHNT and YYREEE (reference sequence). The CDR3 nucleotides read TGTGCCAGCAGCTTGGGTCCGGGGGTGACTAACTATGGCTACACCTTC. Encoded protein: CASSLGPGVTNYGYTF.

This clone was observed a single time. This rearrangement joins TRBV14 to TRBJ2-7, with D hard to call. This CDR3 has 12 amino acids. Trimming pared 2 bases from V and 1 base from J, leaving 3 bases between. CDR1 is SGHDN, CDR2 FVKESK, per germline. The CDR3 protein is CASSQQSYEQYF. The CDR3 DNA is TGTGCCAGCAGCCAACAATCCTACGAGCAGTACTTC.

The gene calls are TRBV27 and TRBJ1-2; 7 bases align to TRBD1. Losses at the gene ends were 5 bases for V and 8 bases for J; bases not matched to a gene: 8. Germline V gene data show CDR1 as MNHEY and CDR2 as SMNVEV (reference sequence). The CDR3 contains 13 residues. CDR3 bases: TGTGCCAGCAGTAGACAGGGTGTCAAAGGCTACACCTTC. This translates into CASSRQGVKGYTF.

In nucleotides, the CDR3 is TGCAGCGTTGAAGATCCTCCAGCTAACTATGGCTACACCTTC. This translates into CSVEDPPANYGYTF. The chain uses TRBV29-1 and TRBJ1-2; D call uncertain. With 0 bases removed from V and 0 bases from J, the gap between germline ends came to 8 bases. The CDR3 has 14 residues. The germline V gene encodes CDR1 SQVTM and CDR2 ANQGSEA. The full variable domain, with the rest looked up from reference TRBV29-1 and TRBJ1-2, is SAVISQKPSRDICQRGTSLTIQCQVDSQVTMMFWYRQQPGQSLTLIATANQGSEATYESGFVIDKFPISRPNLTFSTLTVSNMSPEDSSIYLCSVEDPPANYGYTFGSGTRLTVV.

The table lists this clone with a few counts. The V gene is TRBV7-9, the J gene TRBJ1-1; D remains unclear. V lost 3 bases and J lost 10, with 9 bases in between. The CDR3 contains 11 residues. From germline, CDR1 is SEHNR and CDR2 FQNEAQ (reference sequence). CDR3 amino acids: CASSFYSGAFF. The CDR3 nucleotides are TGTGCCAGCAGCTTTTACAGCGGAGCTTTCTTT. Full variable domain (rest looked up from reference TRBV7-9 and TRBJ1-1): DTGVSQNPRHKITKRGQNVTFRCDPISEHNRLYWYRQTLGQGPEFLTYFQNEAQLEKSRLLSDRFSAERPKGSFSTLEIQRTEQGDSAMYLCASSFYSGAFFGQGTRLTVV.

This clone is a singleton in its sample. The genes are TRBV5-1 and TRBJ1-2, with 9 nucleotides matching TRBD1. CDR3 length equals 16 residues. Germline trimming cut 3 bases from V and 4 bases from J; bases unmatched to any gene: 10. The germline CDR1 and CDR2 sequences are SGHRS and YFSETQ. The CDR3 sequence is CASSSMMTGGSYGYTF. The CDR3 DNA is TGCGCCAGCAGCTCCATGATGACAGGGGGGTCCTATGGCTACACCTTC.

The chain carries TRBV5-1 and TRBJ2-3; 8 nucleotides agree with TRBD2. The ends lost 1 base at V and 2 bases at J; junction bases unmatched: 9. Germline V gene data show CDR1 as SGHRS and CDR2 as YFSETQ. This CDR3 comprises 17 residues. The CDR3 sequence: CASSLQTSGSYTDTQYF. The DNA for the CDR3 is TGCGCCAGCAGCTTGCAAACTAGCGGTAGCTACACAGATACGCAGTATTTT.

This chain uses TRBV2 with TRBJ1-1, with D unresolved. The germline gives CDR1 SNHLY, CDR2 FYNNEI. This CDR3 is 13 amino acids long. With 4 bases removed from V and 2 bases from J, the gap between germline ends came to 8 bases. CDR3 coding DNA: TGTGCCAGCAGTGTAGAGGGAAACACTGAAGCTTTCTTT. Translating gives CASSVEGNTEAFF.

CDR3 loop: CASSLRQGASSNQPQHF. The CDR3 DNA reads TGTGCCAGCAGCTTAAGACAGGGGGCGAGTAGCAATCAGCCCCAGCATTTT. This rearrangement joins TRBV11-2 to TRBJ1-5; 10 bases map to TRBD1. V was pared by 2 bases and J by 0 bases, with 4 bases of the junction left unmatched. The CDR3 has 17 amino acids. The germline V gene has CDR1 SGHAT and CDR2 FQNNGV.

The chain employs TRBV5-5 and TRBJ1-1, with D perhaps TRBD1 (6 bases). Trimming removed 5 bases at V and 5 bases at J, with 13 bases between. CDR1 and CDR2 (germline): SGHKS, YYEKEE (reference sequence). CDR3 length: 13 residues. DNA for the CDR3: TGTGCCAGCAGTCGACAGGTTAAAACTGAAGCTTTCTTT. This sequence encodes CASSRQVKTEAFF.